This T cell receptor (beta chain) was observed in a study of blood T cell repertoires in COVID-19. The germline CDR1 and CDR2 sequences are LGHNA and YSLEER. The CDR3 contains 16 residues. V lost 0 bases, J lost 9 bases, and 8 bases stayed unmatched. In the study's own analysis: The assay estimated nucleated cells by amplifying reference gene primers. Method: immunoSEQ multiplex PCR; TCRdb's copy keeps in-frame clones and lacks some. That table supplies the V and J calls and clone size; D and trimming were determined from the DNA. The sample lists about 36,000 clones, 85% occurring once. The clonotype comes from a human donor in a cohort sampled during active COVID-19. Sequencing input: peripheral blood. This chain uses TRBV4-3 with TRBJ2-7; 13 nucleotides agree with TRBD2. The CDR3 DNA reads TGCGCCAGCAGCCAAGATACGGGGACTAGCGGGGACATGCAGTACTTC. This gives the protein CASSQDTGTSGDMQYF.